The T cell receptor beta chain under discussion was sequenced for a study of cytomegalovirus exposure and HLA in healthy donors. The CDR3 is made up of 13 amino acids. Germline V gene lookup returns CDR1 SGHRS and CDR2 YFSETQ. The junction had 3 bases not matched to a gene; V was cut back by 4 bases and J by 5 bases. The PCR had 60 Vbeta and 13 Jbeta primers. The data were produced by immunoSEQ multiplex PCR, yet TCRdb's version contains in-frame clones alone and is incomplete. The sample has roughly 140,000 clones; roughly 80% are singletons. As to this clone: Its antigen remains unknown.

General study findings and limits: With further analysis later on, most CMV-associated TCR beta chains appeared HLA-restricted. Presence/absence analyses took donor sequencing depth as roughly uniform.

This receptor was taken from a middle-aged man in good health and CMV-seropositive. Sequencing input: PBMCs. The chain employs TRBV5-1 and TRBJ1-3; the match to TRBD1 covers 7 bases. The CDR3 protein is CASSEGARNTIYF. The CDR3 nucleotides are TGCGCCAGCAGCGAGGGGGCTCGAAACACCATATATTTT.